This T cell receptor beta chain is drawn from a study of blood T cell repertoires in COVID-19. On the study more broadly: Specimens from acute and convalescent COVID-19 originated in the United States, Italy and Spain.

This table comes from immunoSEQ multiplex PCR, and its TCRdb copy is limited to in-frame clones, with some not included. The data contain about 200,000 clones, roughly 80% of them singletons. V was shortened by 1 base and J by 3 bases, with 12 bases between the two germline ends. There are 15 residues in the CDR3. Per the germline V gene, CDR1 is LGHDT and CDR2 is YNNKEL (reference sequence). This clone has only a few counts. The chain joins TRBV3-1 (or the pseudogene TRBV3-2) to TRBJ1-2, with D maybe TRBD1 (6 bases). The sequence was obtained from an elderly woman with acute or convalescent COVID-19. Sequenced: peripheral blood. CDR3 sequence reads: CASSQGQEQYYGYTF. The CDR3 nucleotides read TGTGCCAGCAGCCAAGGACAGGAACAATACTATGGCTACACCTTC.